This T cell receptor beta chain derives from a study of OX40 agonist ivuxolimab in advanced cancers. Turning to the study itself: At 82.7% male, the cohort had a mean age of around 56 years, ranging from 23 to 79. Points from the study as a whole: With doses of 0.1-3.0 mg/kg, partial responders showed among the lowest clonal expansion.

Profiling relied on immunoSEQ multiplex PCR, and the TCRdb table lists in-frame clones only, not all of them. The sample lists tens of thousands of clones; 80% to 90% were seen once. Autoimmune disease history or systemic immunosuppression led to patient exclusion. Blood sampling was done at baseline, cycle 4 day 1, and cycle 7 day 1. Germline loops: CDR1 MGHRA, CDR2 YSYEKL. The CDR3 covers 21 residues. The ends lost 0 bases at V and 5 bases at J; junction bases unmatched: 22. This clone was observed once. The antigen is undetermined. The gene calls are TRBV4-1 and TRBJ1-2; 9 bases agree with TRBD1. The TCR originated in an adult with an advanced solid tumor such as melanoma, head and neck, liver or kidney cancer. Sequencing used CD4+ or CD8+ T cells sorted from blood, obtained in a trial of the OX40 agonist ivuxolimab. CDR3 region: CASSQERLRDRDKPAPYGYTF. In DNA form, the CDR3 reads TGCGCCAGCAGCCAAGAACGTCTTCGGGACAGGGACAAACCGGCGCCTTATGGCTACACCTTC.